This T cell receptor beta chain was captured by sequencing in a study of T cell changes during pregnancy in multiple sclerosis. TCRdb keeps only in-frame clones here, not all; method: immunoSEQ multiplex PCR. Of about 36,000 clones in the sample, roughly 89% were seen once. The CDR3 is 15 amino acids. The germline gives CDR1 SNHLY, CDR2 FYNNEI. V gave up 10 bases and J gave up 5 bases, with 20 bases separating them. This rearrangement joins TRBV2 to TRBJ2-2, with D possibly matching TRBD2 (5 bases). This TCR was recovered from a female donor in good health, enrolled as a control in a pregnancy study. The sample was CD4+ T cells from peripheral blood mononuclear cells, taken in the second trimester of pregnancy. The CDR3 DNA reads TGTGCCACCCAGAGGGCCCCTGAGGTGACCGGGGAGCTGTTTTTT. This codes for CATQRAPEVTGELFF.